A selection of T cell receptor beta chains follows, all from one sample in a study of blood T cell repertoires in COVID-19. This table comes from immunoSEQ multiplex PCR, and its TCRdb copy is limited to in-frame clones, with some not included. Of 160,000 or so clones listed, approximately 91% are singletons. Material: peripheral blood. The receptor set was obtained from a man younger than 35 with acute or convalescent COVID-19. CDR3s include the opening cysteine and the closing phenylalanine or tryptophan. The order of the fields is clone size, V gene, D gene, J gene, CDR3 protein, CDR3 DNA. A D gene is named only where the DNA matches it firmly. A row's size may be missing; if present it is once, few, many or a size class.

>-|TRBV25-1|-|TRBJ1-6
CASSESYQGISPLHF
TGTGCCAGCAGTGAATCTTACCAGGGAATTTCACCCCTCCACTTT
>-|TRBV11-2|-|TRBJ1-2
CASSLPADSLYGYTF
TGTGCCAGCAGCCTACCGGCAGACAGCTTGTATGGCTACACCTTC
>-|TRBV7-6|TRBD2|TRBJ2-1
CASSLRLAGDHEQFF
TGTGCCAGCAGCTTAAGACTAGCGGGAGATCATGAGCAGTTCTTC
>-|TRBV24-1|-|TRBJ2-2
CATSDRASARTGELFF
TGTGCCACCAGTGATAGGGCTAGCGCCCGGACCGGGGAGCTGTTTTTT
>once|TRBV19|TRBD1|TRBJ1-5
CASSNPPWDSLGNQPQHF
TGTGCCAGTAGTAATCCCCCATGGGACAGCCTGGGCAATCAGCCCCAGCATTTT
>-|TRBV7-5|-|TRBJ1-1
CARSHLWGQMNTEAFF
TGTGCCAGAAGCCATTTATGGGGACAGATGAACACTGAAGCTTTCTTT
>-|TRBV5-1|-|TRBJ2-3
CASSLGGSGADTQYF
TGCGCCAGCAGCTTGGGTGGGAGTGGCGCAGATACGCAGTATTTT
>-|TRBV5-1|-|TRBJ1-6
CASSLNSNSPLHF
TGCGCCAGCAGCTTGAATTCGAATTCACCCCTCCACTTT
>-|TRBV2|-|TRBJ1-1
CASKVRGTTEAFF
TGTGCCAGCAAGGTTCGAGGTACCACTGAAGCTTTCTTT
>-|TRBV2|-|TRBJ1-2
CASSEGQDGYTF
TGTGCCAGCAGTGAAGGACAGGATGGCTACACCTTC
>-|TRBV3-1/TRBV3-2|-|TRBJ2-3
CASSQVGGGAYTDTQYF
TGTGCCAGCAGCCAAGTCGGAGGGGGGGCCTACACAGATACGCAGTATTTT
>-|TRBV12-3/TRBV12-4|TRBD1|TRBJ1-4
CASSFTGDEKLFF
TGTGCCAGCAGTTTTACAGGGGATGAAAAACTGTTTTTT
>-|TRBV12-3/TRBV12-4|TRBD1|TRBJ2-2
CASSTGDTGELFF
TGTGCCAGCAGCACAGGGGACACCGGGGAGCTGTTTTTT
>-|TRBV13|TRBD2|TRBJ2-1
CASSLTSGGSGEQFF
TGTGCCAGCAGCTTGACTAGCGGGGGATCCGGTGAGCAGTTCTTC
>-|TRBV7-9|TRBD1|TRBJ1-4
CASSPGQGDEKLFF
TGTGCCAGCAGCCCGGGACAGGGAGATGAAAAACTGTTTTTT
>-|TRBV9|-|TRBJ2-1
CASSVLTGRGSYNEQFF
TGTGCCAGCAGCGTATTGACCGGGAGAGGCTCCTACAATGAGCAGTTCTTC
>once|TRBV9|TRBD2|TRBJ2-2
CASRQAGTNTGELFF
TGTGCCAGCAGGCAAGCGGGGACGAACACCGGGGAGCTGTTTTTT
>once|TRBV11-2|-|TRBJ1-2
CASSRRGGYTNYGYTF
TGTGCCAGCAGCCGTCGGGGGGGCTACACTAACTATGGCTACACCTTC
>-|TRBV5-1|TRBD1|TRBJ1-6
CASSYYTQGASSYNSPLHF
TGCGCCAGCAGCTACTATACACAGGGGGCGAGCTCCTATAATTCACCCCTCCACTTT
>-|TRBV5-4|-|TRBJ2-7
CASSYQGYGNYEQYF
TGTGCCAGCAGCTACCAGGGGTATGGAAACTACGAGCAGTACTTC
>-|TRBV27|-|TRBJ1-1
CASSLSEGWTEAFF
TGTGCCAGCAGTTTATCGGAGGGATGGACTGAAGCTTTCTTT
>-|TRBV11-3|-|TRBJ2-7
CASSAAVNGEQYF
TGTGCCAGCAGCGCCGCGGTAAACGGCGAGCAGTACTTC
>-|TRBV7-2|TRBD2|TRBJ2-3
CASSLRSRLAGTDTQYF
TGTGCCAGCAGCTTAAGAAGTCGACTAGCGGGAACAGATACGCAGTATTTT
>-|TRBV30|TRBD2|TRBJ2-3
CAWSGLAGDSSTDTQYF
TGTGCCTGGAGTGGACTAGCGGGGGACTCTAGCACAGATACGCAGTATTTT
>-|TRBV6-5|-|TRBJ1-2
CASSYEGVYGYTF
TGTGCCAGCAGTTACGAGGGGGTCTATGGCTACACCTTC
>once|TRBV9|TRBD2|TRBJ2-1
CASSARLAGENEQFF
TGTGCCAGCAGCGCCCGACTAGCGGGAGAGAATGAGCAGTTCTTC
>-|TRBV6-5|TRBD1|TRBJ1-4
CASGNRGPTNEKLFF
TGTGCCAGCGGAAACAGGGGGCCGACTAATGAAAAACTGTTTTTT
>once|TRBV19|TRBD1|TRBJ1-2
CASSGNRGTDGYTF
TGTGCCAGTAGTGGGAACAGGGGCACGGATGGCTACACCTTC
>-|TRBV10-1|-|TRBJ1-4
CASSEENPGEKLFF
TGCGCCAGCAGTGAGGAGAATCCGGGGGAAAAACTGTTTTTT
>-|TRBV5-8|TRBD1|TRBJ1-6
CASSLARGQDSNSPLHF
TGTGCCAGCAGCTTGGCGAGGGGACAGGATTCTAATTCACCCCTCCACTTT
>-|TRBV7-9|TRBD1|TRBJ1-1
CASSGRGQGDTEAFF
TGTGCCAGCAGCGGGCGGGGACAGGGTGACACTGAAGCTTTCTTT
>-|TRBV7-2|-|TRBJ2-7
CASSFPGGHYEQYF
TGTGCCAGCAGCTTCCCTGGGGGCCACTACGAGCAGTACTTC
>-|TRBV4-2|TRBD2|TRBJ2-5
CASSQAGGLETQYF
TGTGCCAGCAGCCAAGCGGGGGGGCTGGAGACCCAGTACTTC
>-|TRBV7-9|-|TRBJ1-1
CASSSRAEAFF
TGTGCCAGCAGCTCCCGGGCTGAAGCTTTCTTT
>-|TRBV11-3|TRBD1|TRBJ1-3
CASSSGTGEDTIYF
TGTGCCAGCAGCTCGGGGACAGGGGAAGACACCATATATTTT
>-|TRBV15|-|TRBJ2-7
CATSRDIMPNGEQYF
TGTGCCACCAGCAGAGATATTATGCCGAACGGCGAGCAGTACTTC
>-|TRBV24-1|-|TRBJ1-5
CATSDSTRNQPQHF
TGTGCCACCAGTGATTCGACACGGAATCAGCCCCAGCATTTT
>-|TRBV5-1|TRBD1|TRBJ2-1
CASSWGQGMRNEQFF
TGCGCCAGCAGCTGGGGACAGGGGATGCGGAATGAGCAGTTCTTC
>few|TRBV30|-|TRBJ2-7
CAWTPLRTGEQYF
TGTGCCTGGACACCCCTTCGGACGGGGGAGCAGTACTTC
>-|TRBV2|TRBD1|TRBJ2-7
CASSERTGATYEQYF
TGTGCCAGCAGTGAGAGGACAGGGGCGACCTACGAGCAGTACTTC
>-|TRBV6-5|-|TRBJ2-5
CASSYDGGRERYF
TGTGCCAGCAGTTACGATGGCGGACGGGAAAGGTACTTC
>-|TRBV10-2|TRBD2|TRBJ2-7
CASSPRLALSSYEQYF
TGCGCCAGCAGTCCCAGACTAGCGTTAAGCTCCTACGAGCAGTACTTC
>-|TRBV19|TRBD1|TRBJ1-1
CASSIGQGMNTEAFF
TGTGCCAGTAGTATAGGACAGGGGATGAACACTGAAGCTTTCTTT
>-|TRBV30|TRBD1|TRBJ2-7
CAWRATAPGQGPFLDYEQYF
TGTGCCTGGAGGGCAACCGCGCCGGGACAGGGGCCCTTCTTGGACTACGAGCAGTACTTC
>-|TRBV9|TRBD2|TRBJ2-7
CASSVVAGPPYEQYF
TGTGCCAGCAGCGTAGTAGCGGGCCCCCCCTACGAGCAGTACTTC
>-|TRBV6-5|-|TRBJ1-4
CASTQTQGGEKLFF
TGTGCCAGCACCCAGACCCAAGGGGGTGAAAAACTGTTTTTT
>once|TRBV12-3/TRBV12-4|-|TRBJ1-2
CASRGGGYGYTF
TGTGCCAGCCGAGGGGGGGGCTATGGCTACACCTTC
>-|TRBV15|TRBD1|TRBJ1-5
CATSRGTASNQPQHF
TGTGCCACCAGCAGGGGGACAGCTAGCAATCAGCCCCAGCATTTT
>-|TRBV7-2|TRBD1|TRBJ2-7
CASSLDRASYEQYF
TGTGCCAGCAGCTTGGACAGGGCCTCCTACGAGCAGTACTTC